The clone carrying this TCR beta chain has only a few counts. Its cognate antigen is unknown. The data are from a study of PD-1 blockade in classical Hodgkin lymphoma. Study conclusions and caveats: CD8+ TCR diversity did not rise significantly by C4D1, unlike CD4+. Patients who began taking nivolumab under 1 year after ASCT were left out. It was among complete responders that baseline diversity resembled that of newly diagnosed patients.

This CDR3 is 15 amino acids long. The germline V gene encodes CDR1 SGHTA and CDR2 FQGTGA. The V gene end was trimmed by 2 bases and the J gene end by 3 bases; junction bases not matched to a gene: 1. Here immunoSEQ multiplex PCR was the method, and the copy in TCRdb shows in-frame clones only, minus some. Counted here are 29,000 or so clones, around 71% occurring once; the ten biggest clones make up 3.3%. After autologous stem cell transplantation all patients relapsed, and prior brentuximab vedotin exposure differed between cohorts. Complete response, partial response or progressive disease made up the best responses.

The chain carries TRBV7-3 and TRBJ2-1; 10 nucleotides align to TRBD2. Material: peripheral blood mononuclear cells (PBMCs), obtained before the second cycle of nivolumab. The TCR comes from a human donor with classical Hodgkin lymphoma. Here the CDR3 reads CASSLLAGDYNEQFF. The CDR3 DNA reads as TGTGCCAGCAGCTTACTAGCGGGGGACTACAATGAGCAGTTCTTC.